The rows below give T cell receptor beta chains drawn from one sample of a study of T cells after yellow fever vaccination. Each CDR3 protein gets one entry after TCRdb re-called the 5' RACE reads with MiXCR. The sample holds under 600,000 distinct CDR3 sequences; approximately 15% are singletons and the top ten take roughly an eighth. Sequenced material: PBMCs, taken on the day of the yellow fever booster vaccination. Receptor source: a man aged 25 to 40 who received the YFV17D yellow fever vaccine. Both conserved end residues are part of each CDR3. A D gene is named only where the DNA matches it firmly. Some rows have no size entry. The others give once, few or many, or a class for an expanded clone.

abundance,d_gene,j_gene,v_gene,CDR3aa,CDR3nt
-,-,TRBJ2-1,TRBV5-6,CASSLAKGAGNEQFF,TGTGCCAGCAGCTTGGCCAAGGGGGCGGGGAATGAGCAGTTCTTC
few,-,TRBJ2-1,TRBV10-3,CAISGGNYNEQFF,TGTGCCATCAGTGGTGGGAACTACAATGAGCAGTTCTTC
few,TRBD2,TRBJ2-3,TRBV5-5,CASSLGGSGADTQYF,TGTGCCAGCAGCTTAGGCGGGAGTGGCGCAGATACGCAGTATTTT
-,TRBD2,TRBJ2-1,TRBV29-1,CSVSPGLAGLNEQFF,TGCAGCGTTTCCCCGGGACTAGCGGGACTGAATGAGCAGTTCTTC
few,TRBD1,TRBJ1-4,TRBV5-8,CASSSGSGQGESEKLFF,TGTGCCAGCAGCTCGGGATCGGGACAGGGAGAGAGTGAAAAACTGTTTTTT
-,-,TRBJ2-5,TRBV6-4,CASSDSRGAGRETQYF,TGTGCCAGCAGTGACTCGAGAGGGGCTGGAAGGGAGACCCAGTACTTC
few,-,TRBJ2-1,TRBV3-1,CASSSRGGIEQFF,TGTGCCAGCAGCTCTCGTGGGGGGATTGAGCAGTTCTTC
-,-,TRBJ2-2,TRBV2,CEPHVGGGNTGELFF,TGTGAACCCCATGTGGGGGGAGGAAACACCGGGGAGCTGTTTTTT
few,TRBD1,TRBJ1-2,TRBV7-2,CASTPDRVHGYTF,TGTGCCAGCACGCCAGACAGGGTTCATGGCTACACCTTC
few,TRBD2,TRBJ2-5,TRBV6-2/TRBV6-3,CASSASGRETQYF,TGTGCCAGCAGCGCTAGCGGGCGGGAGACCCAGTACTTC
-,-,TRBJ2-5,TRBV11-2,CASSLDWSGGRETQYF,TGTGCCAGCAGCTTAGATTGGTCAGGAGGGAGGGAGACCCAGTACTTC
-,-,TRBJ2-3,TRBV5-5,CASSYNPPDTQYF,TGTGCCAGCAGCTATAATCCCCCCGATACGCAGTATTTT
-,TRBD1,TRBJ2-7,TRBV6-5,CASSYGTENYEQYF,TGTGCCAGCAGTTACGGGACAGAAAACTACGAGCAGTACTTC
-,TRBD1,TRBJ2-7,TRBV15,CATSRRTGGDPYEQYF,TGTGCCACCAGCAGGAGAACAGGGGGCGATCCCTACGAGCAGTACTTC
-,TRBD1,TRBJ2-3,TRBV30,CAMTGGTLHTQYF,TGTGCGATGACAGGGGGGACTTTACATACGCAGTATTTT
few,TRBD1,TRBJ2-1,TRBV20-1,CSAPETGSYDEQFF,TGCAGTGCCCCGGAGACAGGGTCGTACGATGAGCAGTTCTTC
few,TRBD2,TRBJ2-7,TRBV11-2,CASVGGLAGEQYF,TGTGCCAGCGTAGGAGGACTAGCGGGGGAGCAGTACTTC
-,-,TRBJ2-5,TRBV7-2,CASSLPGLKETQYF,TGTGCCAGCAGCTTACCTGGACTTAAAGAGACCCAGTACTTC
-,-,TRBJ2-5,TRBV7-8,CASSFPPGWRDQETQYF,TGTGCCAGCAGCTTCCCCCCTGGGTGGAGGGACCAAGAGACCCAGTACTTC
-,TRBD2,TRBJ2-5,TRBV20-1,CSARDPGGTSGPQETQYF,TGCAGTGCTAGAGATCCAGGGGGGACTAGCGGGCCGCAAGAGACCCAGTACTTC
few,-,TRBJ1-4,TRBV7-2,CASSLRQNEKLFF,TGTGCCAGCAGCTTAAGGCAGAATGAAAAACTGTTTTTT
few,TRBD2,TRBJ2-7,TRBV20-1,CSGTSGRVGYEQYF,TGCAGTGGGACTAGCGGGAGGGTGGGCTACGAGCAGTACTTC
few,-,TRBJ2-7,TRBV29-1,CSVGAAVRGEQYF,TGCAGCGTTGGAGCAGCCGTAAGAGGCGAGCAGTACTTC
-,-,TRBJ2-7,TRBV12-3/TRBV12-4,CASRLEGWGQYF,TGTGCCAGCAGACTGGAGGGGTGGGGGCAGTACTTC
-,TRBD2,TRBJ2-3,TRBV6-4,CASSLGRGPTDTQYF,TGTGCCAGCAGTTTGGGGAGGGGACCCACAGATACGCAGTATTTT
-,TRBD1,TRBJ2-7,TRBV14,CASSQGRDRDFYEQYF,TGTGCCAGCAGCCAGGGAAGGGACAGGGACTTCTACGAGCAGTACTTC
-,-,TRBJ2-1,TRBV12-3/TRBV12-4,CASSASERRSYNEQFF,TGTGCCAGCAGTGCCTCGGAGAGGCGATCCTACAATGAGCAGTTCTTC
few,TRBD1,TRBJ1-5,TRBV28,CASSPGGISNQPQHF,TGTGCCAGCAGTCCAGGGGGGATTAGCAATCAGCCCCAGCATTTT
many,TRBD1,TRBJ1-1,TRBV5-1,CASSFTGDTEAFF,TGTGCCAGCAGCTTTACAGGGGACACTGAAGCTTTCTTT
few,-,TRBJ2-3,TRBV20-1,CSARPSTRPSTDTQYF,TGCAGTGCTAGGCCCTCGACTAGGCCGAGCACAGATACGCAGTATTTT
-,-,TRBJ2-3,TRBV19,CASGQRYTDTQYF,TGTGCCAGCGGACAGAGATACACAGATACGCAGTATTTT
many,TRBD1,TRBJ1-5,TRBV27,CASSRGQGEGPSNQPQHF,TGTGCCAGCAGTAGGGGACAGGGGGAGGGACCTAGCAATCAGCCCCAGCATTTT
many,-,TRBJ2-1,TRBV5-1,CASSLILDEQFF,TGCGCCAGCAGCTTGATCCTCGATGAGCAGTTCTTC
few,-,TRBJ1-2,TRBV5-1,CASSFGPREGYTF,TGCGCCAGCAGCTTCGGACCAAGAGAGGGCTACACCTTC
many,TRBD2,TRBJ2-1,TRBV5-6,CASSYPTSGIENEQFF,TGTGCCAGCAGCTACCCGACTAGCGGGATCGAAAATGAGCAGTTCTTC
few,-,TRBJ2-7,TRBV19,CASSMSANPYEQYF,TGTGCCAGTAGTATGTCAGCTAACCCCTACGAGCAGTACTTC
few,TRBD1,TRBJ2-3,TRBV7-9,CASSPGQGTADTQYF,TGTGCCAGCAGCCCGGGACAGGGGACAGCAGATACGCAGTATTTT
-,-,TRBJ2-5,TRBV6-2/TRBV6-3,CASSYETPETQYF,TGTGCCAGCAGTTACGAGACTCCGGAGACCCAGTACTTC
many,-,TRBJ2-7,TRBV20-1,CSAREGSAYEQYF,TGCAGTGCTAGAGAGGGTAGCGCCTACGAGCAGTACTTC
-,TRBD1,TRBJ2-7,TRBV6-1,CASSATGRHEQYF,TGTGCCAGCAGTGCGACAGGGCGGCACGAGCAGTACTTC
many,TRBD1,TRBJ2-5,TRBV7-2,CASKPGQLETQYF,TGTGCCAGCAAACCGGGACAGCTGGAGACCCAGTACTTC
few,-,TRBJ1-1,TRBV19,CASSDLFTEAFF,TGTGCCAGTAGTGACCTCTTCACTGAAGCTTTCTTT
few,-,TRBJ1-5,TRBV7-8,CASSLGQDGGQPQHF,TGTGCCAGCAGCTTAGGACAGGATGGTGGTCAGCCCCAGCATTTT
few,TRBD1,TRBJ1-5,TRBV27,CASSSRDSLWNQPQHF,TGTGCCAGCAGTTCAAGGGACAGCCTTTGGAATCAGCCCCAGCATTTT
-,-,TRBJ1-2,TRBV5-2,CARGPGLLCYYGYTF,TGTGCCAGGGGCCCCGGGCTCCTATGTTACTATGGCTACACCTTC
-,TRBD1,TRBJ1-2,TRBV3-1,CASSQWDRNYGYTF,TGTGCCAGCAGCCAGTGGGACAGAAATTATGGCTACACCTTC
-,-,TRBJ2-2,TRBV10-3,CAIRNTGELFF,TGTGCCATCAGAAATACCGGGGAGCTGTTTTTT
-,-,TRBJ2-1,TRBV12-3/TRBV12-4,CASSFSGNNEQFF,TGTGCCAGCAGTTTTTCGGGTAACAATGAGCAGTTCTTC
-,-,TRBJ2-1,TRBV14,CASSQGLGIPYNEQFF,TGTGCCAGCAGCCAAGGGTTGGGGATCCCCTACAATGAGCAGTTCTTC
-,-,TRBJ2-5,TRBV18,CASSGPVEGGKAGTQETQYF,TGTGCCAGCTCAGGCCCAGTGGAAGGTGGGAAGGCAGGAACGCAAGAGACCCAGTACTTC
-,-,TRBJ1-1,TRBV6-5,CASSYYRTSEAFF,TGTGCCAGCAGTTACTACCGGACGAGTGAAGCTTTCTTT
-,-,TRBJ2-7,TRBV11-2,CASSLTDGYEQYF,TGTGCCAGCAGCTTAACCGACGGATACGAGCAGTACTTC
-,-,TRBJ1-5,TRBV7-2,CASSLHNDNQPQHF,TGTGCCAGCAGCTTACATAACGACAATCAGCCCCAGCATTTT